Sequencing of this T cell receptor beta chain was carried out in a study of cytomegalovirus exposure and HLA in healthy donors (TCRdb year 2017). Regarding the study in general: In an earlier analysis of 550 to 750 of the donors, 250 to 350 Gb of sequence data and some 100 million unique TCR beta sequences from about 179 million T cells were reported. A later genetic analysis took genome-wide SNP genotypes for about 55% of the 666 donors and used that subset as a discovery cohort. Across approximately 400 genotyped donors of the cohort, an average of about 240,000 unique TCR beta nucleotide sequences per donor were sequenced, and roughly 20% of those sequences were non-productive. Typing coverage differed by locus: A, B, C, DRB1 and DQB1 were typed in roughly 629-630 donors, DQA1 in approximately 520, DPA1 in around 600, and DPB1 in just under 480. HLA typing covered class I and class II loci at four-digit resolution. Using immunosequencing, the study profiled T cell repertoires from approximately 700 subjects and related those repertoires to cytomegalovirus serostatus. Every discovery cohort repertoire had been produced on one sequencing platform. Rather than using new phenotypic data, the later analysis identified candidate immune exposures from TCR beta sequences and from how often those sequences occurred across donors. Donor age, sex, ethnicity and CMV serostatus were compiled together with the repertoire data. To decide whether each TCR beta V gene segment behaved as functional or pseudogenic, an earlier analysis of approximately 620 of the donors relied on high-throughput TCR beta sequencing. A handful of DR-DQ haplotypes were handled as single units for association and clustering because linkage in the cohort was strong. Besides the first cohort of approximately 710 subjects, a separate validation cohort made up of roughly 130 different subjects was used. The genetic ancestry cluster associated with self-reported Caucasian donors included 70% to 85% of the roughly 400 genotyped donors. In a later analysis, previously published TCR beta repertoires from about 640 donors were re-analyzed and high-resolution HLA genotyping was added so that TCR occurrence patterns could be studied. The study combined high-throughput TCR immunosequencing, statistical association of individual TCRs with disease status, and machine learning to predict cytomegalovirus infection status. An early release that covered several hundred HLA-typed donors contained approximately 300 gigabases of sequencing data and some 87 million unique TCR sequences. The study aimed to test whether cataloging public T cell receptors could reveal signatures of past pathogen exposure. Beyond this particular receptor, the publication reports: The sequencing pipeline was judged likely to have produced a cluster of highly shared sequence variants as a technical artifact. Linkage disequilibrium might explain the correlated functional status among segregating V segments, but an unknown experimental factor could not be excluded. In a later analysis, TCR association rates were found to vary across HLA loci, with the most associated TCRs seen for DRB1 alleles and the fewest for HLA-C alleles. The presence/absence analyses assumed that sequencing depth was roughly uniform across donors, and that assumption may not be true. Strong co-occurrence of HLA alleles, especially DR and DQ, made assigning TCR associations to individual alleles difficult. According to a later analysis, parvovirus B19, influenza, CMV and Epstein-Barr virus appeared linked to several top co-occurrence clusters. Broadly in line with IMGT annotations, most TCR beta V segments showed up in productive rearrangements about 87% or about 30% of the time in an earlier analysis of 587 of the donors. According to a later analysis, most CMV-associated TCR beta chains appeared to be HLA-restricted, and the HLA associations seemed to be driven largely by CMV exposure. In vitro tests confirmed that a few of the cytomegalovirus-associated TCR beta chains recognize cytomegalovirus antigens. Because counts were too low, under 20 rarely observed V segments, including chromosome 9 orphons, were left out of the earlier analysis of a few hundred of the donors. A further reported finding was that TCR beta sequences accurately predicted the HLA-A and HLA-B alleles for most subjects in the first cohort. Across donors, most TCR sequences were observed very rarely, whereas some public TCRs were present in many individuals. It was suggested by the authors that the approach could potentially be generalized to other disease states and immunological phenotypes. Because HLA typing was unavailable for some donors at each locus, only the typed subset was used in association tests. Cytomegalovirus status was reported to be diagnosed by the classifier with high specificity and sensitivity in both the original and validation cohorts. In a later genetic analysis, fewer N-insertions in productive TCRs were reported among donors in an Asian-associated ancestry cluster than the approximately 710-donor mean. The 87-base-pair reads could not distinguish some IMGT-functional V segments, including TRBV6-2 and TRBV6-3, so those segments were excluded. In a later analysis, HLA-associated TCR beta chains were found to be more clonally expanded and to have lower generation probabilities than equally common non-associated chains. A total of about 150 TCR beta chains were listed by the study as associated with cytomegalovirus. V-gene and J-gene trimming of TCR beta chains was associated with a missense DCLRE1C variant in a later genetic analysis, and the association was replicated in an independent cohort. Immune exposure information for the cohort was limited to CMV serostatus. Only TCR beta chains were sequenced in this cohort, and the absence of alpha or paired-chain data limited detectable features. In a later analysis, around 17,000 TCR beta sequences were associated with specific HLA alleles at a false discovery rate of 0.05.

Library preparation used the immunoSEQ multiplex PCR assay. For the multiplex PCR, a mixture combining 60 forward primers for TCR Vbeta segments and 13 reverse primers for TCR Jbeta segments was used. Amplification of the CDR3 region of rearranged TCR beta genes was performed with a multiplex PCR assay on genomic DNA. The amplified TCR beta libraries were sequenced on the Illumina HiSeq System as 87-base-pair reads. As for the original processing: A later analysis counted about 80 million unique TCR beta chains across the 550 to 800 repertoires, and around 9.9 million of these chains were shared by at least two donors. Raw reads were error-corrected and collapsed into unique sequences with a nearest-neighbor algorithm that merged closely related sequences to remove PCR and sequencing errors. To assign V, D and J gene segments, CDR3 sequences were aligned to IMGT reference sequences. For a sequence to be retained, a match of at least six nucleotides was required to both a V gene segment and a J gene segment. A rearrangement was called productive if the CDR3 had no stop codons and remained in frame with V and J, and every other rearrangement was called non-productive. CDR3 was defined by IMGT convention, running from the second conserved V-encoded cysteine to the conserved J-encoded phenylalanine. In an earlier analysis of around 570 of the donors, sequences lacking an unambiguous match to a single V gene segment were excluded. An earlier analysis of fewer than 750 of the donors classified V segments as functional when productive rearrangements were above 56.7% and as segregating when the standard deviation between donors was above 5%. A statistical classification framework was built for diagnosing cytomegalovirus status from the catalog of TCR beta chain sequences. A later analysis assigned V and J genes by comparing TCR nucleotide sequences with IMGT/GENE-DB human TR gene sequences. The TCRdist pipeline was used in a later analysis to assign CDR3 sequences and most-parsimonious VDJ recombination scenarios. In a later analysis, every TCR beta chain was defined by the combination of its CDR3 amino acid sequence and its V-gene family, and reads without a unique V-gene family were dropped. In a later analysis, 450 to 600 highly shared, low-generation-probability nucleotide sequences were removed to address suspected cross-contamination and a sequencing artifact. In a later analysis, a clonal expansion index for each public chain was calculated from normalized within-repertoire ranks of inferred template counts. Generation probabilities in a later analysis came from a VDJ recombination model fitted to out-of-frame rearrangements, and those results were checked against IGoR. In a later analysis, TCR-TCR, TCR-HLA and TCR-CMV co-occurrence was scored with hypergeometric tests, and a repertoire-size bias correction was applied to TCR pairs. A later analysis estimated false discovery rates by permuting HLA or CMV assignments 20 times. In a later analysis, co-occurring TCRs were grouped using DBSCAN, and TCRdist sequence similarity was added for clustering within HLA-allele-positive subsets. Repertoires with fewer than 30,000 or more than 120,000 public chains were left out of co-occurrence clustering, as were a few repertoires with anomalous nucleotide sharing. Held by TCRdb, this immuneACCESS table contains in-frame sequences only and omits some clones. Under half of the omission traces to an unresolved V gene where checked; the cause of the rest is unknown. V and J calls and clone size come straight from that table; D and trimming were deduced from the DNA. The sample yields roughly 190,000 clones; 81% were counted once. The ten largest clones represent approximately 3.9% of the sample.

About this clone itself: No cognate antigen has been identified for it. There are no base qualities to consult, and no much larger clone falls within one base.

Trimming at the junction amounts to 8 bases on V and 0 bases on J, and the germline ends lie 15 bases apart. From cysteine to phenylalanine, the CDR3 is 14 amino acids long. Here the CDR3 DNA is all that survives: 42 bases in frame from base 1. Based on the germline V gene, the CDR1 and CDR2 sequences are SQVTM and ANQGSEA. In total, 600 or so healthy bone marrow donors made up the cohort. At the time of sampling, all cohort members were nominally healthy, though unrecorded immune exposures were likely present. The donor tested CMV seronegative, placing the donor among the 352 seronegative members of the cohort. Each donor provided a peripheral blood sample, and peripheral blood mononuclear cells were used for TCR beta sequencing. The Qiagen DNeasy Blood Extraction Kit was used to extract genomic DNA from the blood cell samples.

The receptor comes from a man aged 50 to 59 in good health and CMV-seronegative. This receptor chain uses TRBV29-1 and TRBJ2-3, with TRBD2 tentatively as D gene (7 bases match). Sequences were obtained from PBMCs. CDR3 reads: CSRGGRGSTDTQYF. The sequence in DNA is TGCAGCAGAGGGGGGAGGGGGAGCACAGATACGCAGTATTTT.